The next 27 T cell receptor beta chains were all read from a single sample in a study of T cell responses to AZD1222 COVID-19 vaccine. The assay was immunoSEQ multiplex PCR, and TCRdb's table has in-frame clones only and misses some. Of 90,000 to 130,000 clones in the sample, just under 95% were seen once. Sequenced here: peripheral blood, sampled on day 0 of AZD1222 vaccination. Source of these receptors: an adult in good health.

This chain connects TRBV28 to TRBJ1-2; TRBD1 matches 9 bases. Germline trimming cut 3 bases from V and 1 base from J; bases unmatched to any gene: 9. Germline V gives CDR1 MDHEN, CDR2 SYDVKM. CDR3 size: 17 residues. Written as DNA, the CDR3 is TGTGCCAGCAGTTTTCTGGGGACAGGGCGGCTTAACTATGGCTACACCTTC. Amino acid sequence: CASSFLGTGRLNYGYTF.

The rearrangement joins TRBV7-2 to TRBJ1-2, with D unclear. This CDR3 comprises 13 residues. The germline V gene encodes CDR1 SGHTA and CDR2 FQGNSA. With 1 base removed from V and 8 bases from J, the gap between germline ends came to 11 bases. CDR3 amino acids: CASSLGTTPGYTF. CDR3 nucleotides: TGTGCCAGCAGCTTAGGGACGACGCCAGGCTACACCTTC.

The rearrangement uses TRBV3-1 (or the pseudogene TRBV3-2) and TRBJ1-2; no firm D call. From germline, CDR1 is LGHDT and CDR2 YNNKEL (reference sequence). The CDR3 runs to 11 residues. V was cut by 5 bases and J by 3 bases, with 4 bases left in between. The CDR3 DNA sequence: TGTGCCAGCAGCTTTGACTATGGCTACACCTTC. As protein: CASSFDYGYTF.

The gene calls are TRBV14 and TRBJ2-1, with D unclear. The V and J ends lost 0 bases and 2 bases respectively, with 2 bases between them. This CDR3 region has 13 residues. Germline V gene lookup returns CDR1 SGHDN and CDR2 FVKESK. In DNA form, the CDR3 reads TGTGCCAGCAGCCAAGAAGCCTACAATGAGCAGTTCTTC. Its translation: CASSQEAYNEQFF.

The rearrangement uses TRBV18 and TRBJ1-1; D not certain. V was cut by 3 bases and J by 1 base, with 6 bases left in between. The CDR3 has 13 residues. CDR1 and CDR2 (germline): KGHSH, LQKENI. As DNA, the CDR3 is TGTGCCAGCTCACCCGGACGGAACACTGAAGCTTTCTTT. Amino acids: CASSPGRNTEAFF.

V and J are TRBV11-2 and TRBJ2-1; 8 nucleotides align to TRBD2. Trimming removed 7 bases from V and 4 bases from J; junction bases left unmatched: 9. The germline V gene encodes CDR1 SGHAT and CDR2 FQNNGV. The CDR3 consists of 15 residues. CDR3 DNA: TGTGCCAGCAATCGGCAGCGGGGGAATTACAATGAGCAGTTCTTC. Amino acids: CASNRQRGNYNEQFF.

This CDR3 is CASSDQGFGYTF. For the CDR3, the DNA is TGTGCCAGCAGTGATCAGGGTTTCGGCTACACCTTC. The chain uses TRBV2 and TRBJ1-2; TRBD1 is a possible D gene (5 bases). The CDR3 runs to 12 residues. CDR1 is SNHLY, CDR2 FYNNEI, per germline. Trimming took off 3 bases at V and 8 bases at J, with 10 bases between the two ends.

The chain links TRBV12-3 or TRBV12-4 to TRBJ2-4; no firm D call. The CDR3 totals 13 residues. Between the trimmed V and J ends, which lost 6 bases and 9 bases, there was a span of 15 bases. The CDR3 DNA follows: TGTGCCAGCAGCATACTGAGGTGGAGCATTCAGTACTTC. It translates to CASSILRWSIQYF.

The rearrangement joins TRBV5-1 to TRBJ2-7, with 7 bases matching TRBD2. In germline, CDR1 is SGHRS, CDR2 YFSETQ. CDR3 size: 16 residues. Losses at the gene ends were 3 bases for V and 3 bases for J; bases not matched to a gene: 12. In nucleotides, the CDR3 is TGCGCCAGCAGCTCCCGGGTGAGCGGGGTTTACTACGAGCAGTACTTC. Its protein is CASSSRVSGVYYEQYF.

This chain links TRBV15 with TRBJ2-6, with 7 bases matching TRBD1. V was clipped by 2 bases and J by 0 bases; unmatched bases: 7. Germline lookup yields CDR1 LNHNV and CDR2 YYDKDF (reference sequence). The length of the CDR3 is 18 residues. The CDR3 is CATSRTGTVSSGANVLTF. CDR3 coding DNA: TGTGCCACCAGCAGAACCGGGACAGTCAGCTCTGGGGCCAACGTCCTGACTTTC.

The chain carries TRBV6-1 and TRBJ2-3; a weak D match, TRBD2 (6 bases). CDR3 size: 16 residues. V lost 2 bases and J lost 7, with 19 bases in between. The germline CDR1 and CDR2 sequences are MNHNS and SASEGT. The CDR3 loop is CASSERGTVGPHTQYF. Here the CDR3 DNA reads TGTGCCAGCAGTGAAAGAGGGACTGTAGGGCCGCATACGCAGTATTTT.

This clone was detected only once. CDR3 sequence: CASSPERQRNGYTF. For the CDR3, the DNA is TGTGCCAGCAGTCCAGAACGACAGCGCAATGGCTACACCTTC. The V call is TRBV27, the J call TRBJ1-2, with D possibly being TRBD1 (5 bases). The V gene lost 5 bases and the J gene lost 6 bases, with 16 bases spanning the gap. This CDR3 comprises 14 residues. Germline loops: CDR1 MNHEY, CDR2 SMNVEV (reference sequence).

The chain recombines TRBV7-8 with TRBJ1-3; weak D call: TRBD1 (5 bases). CDR1 is SGHVS, CDR2 FQNEAQ, per germline. CDR3 length equals 13 residues. V shed 1 base and J shed 10 bases, with 11 bases lying between them. CDR3 residues: CASSLEEGMTIYF. The CDR3 bases are TGTGCCAGCAGCTTAGAAGAGGGGATGACCATATATTTT.

The chain uses TRBV11-2 and TRBJ1-5; TRBD1 matches 9 bases. CDR3 length equals 15 residues. V dropped 1 base and J dropped 5; count of bases not matched to a gene: 3. Per germline, CDR1 SGHAT and CDR2 FQNNGV. The CDR3 sequence: CASSLAGTGYQPQHF. In nucleotides, the CDR3 is TGTGCCAGCAGCTTAGCCGGGACAGGGTATCAGCCCCAGCATTTT.

The sample holds a few counts of this clone. The chain has TRBV27 and TRBJ2-2; no definite D call. The CDR3 is 13 amino acids. The V and J ends lost 5 bases and 6 bases respectively, with 10 bases between them. Germline lookup yields CDR1 MNHEY and CDR2 SMNVEV (reference sequence). DNA for the CDR3: TGTGCCAGCAGTGCTAGGGTGGCCGGGGAGCTGTTTTTT. Protein: CASSARVAGELFF.

The chain is built from TRBV7-8 and TRBJ1-3, with no clear D. V was clipped by 5 bases and J by 3 bases, with 8 bases between them. The CDR3 is made up of 13 amino acids. Germline V CDR1 and CDR2: SGHVS, FQNEAQ. CDR3 sequence (DNA): TGTGCCAGCAGCAGACCTTATGGAAACACCATATATTTT. It translates to CASSRPYGNTIYF.

This clone is a singleton in its sample. CDR3 region: CASSQTNLGQGLDTQYF. In nucleotides, the CDR3 is TGTGCCAGCAGCCAAACAAACCTGGGACAGGGTCTAGATACGCAGTATTTT. The J gene is TRBJ2-3, the V gene TRBV7-9; 9 nucleotides match TRBD1. Germline CDR1 is SEHNR and CDR2 is FQNEAQ (reference sequence). This CDR3 contains 17 residues. J lost 5 bases, V lost 5 bases, and 14 bases had no gene match.

V is TRBV29-1 and J is TRBJ2-2; perhaps TRBD1 as D (5 bases). Germline V lookup: CDR1 SQVTM, CDR2 ANQGSEA. This CDR3 contains 14 residues. V dropped 7 bases and J dropped 0 bases, with 12 bases sitting between them. The CDR3 DNA reads TGCAGCGCCCTCAGGGAAACGAACACCGGGGAGCTGTTTTTT. It yields the protein CSALRETNTGELFF.

The V and J genes are TRBV6-5 and TRBJ1-1; D unclear. Germline V gene lookup returns CDR1 MNHEY and CDR2 SVGAGI. The CDR3 covers 14 residues. Between the trimmed V and J ends, which lost 6 bases and 4 bases, there was a span of 15 bases. Here the CDR3 reads CASSRANTFTEAFF. CDR3 bases: TGTGCCAGCAGCCGGGCCAATACATTCACTGAAGCTTTCTTT.

The chain joins TRBV18 to TRBJ1-2; no definite D call. The CDR3 covers 13 residues. V was pared by 4 bases and J by 4 bases, with 10 bases between. Germline V gene sequence: CDR1 KGHSH, CDR2 LQKENI. CDR3 DNA: TGTGCCAGCTCACAGGAGACAACCTATGGCTACACCTTC. Translating gives CASSQETTYGYTF.

This clone has just one count. The chain is built from TRBV3-1 (or the pseudogene TRBV3-2) and TRBJ1-3, with D uncertain. V lost 1 base and J 4 bases, leaving 11 bases between the germline ends. Germline V gives CDR1 LGHDT, CDR2 YNNKEL (reference sequence). The CDR3 is 15 amino acids. CDR3 region: CASSQGQILGNTIYF. CDR3 sequence (DNA): TGTGCCAGCAGCCAAGGACAAATCCTCGGAAACACCATATATTTT.

This rearrangement joins TRBV24-1 to TRBJ2-2, with TRBD2 as a possible D gene (6 bases). This CDR3 comprises 14 residues. V was trimmed by 9 bases and J by 4 bases, leaving 14 bases between them. Germline V gives CDR1 KGHDR, CDR2 SFDVKD. DNA of the CDR3: TGTGCCACCGGACTAAGGGGATCCACCGGGGAGCTGTTTTTT. This codes for CATGLRGSTGELFF.

The CDR3 DNA reads TGTGCCAGCAGTTTCAGGGGGCGTCGCACTGAAGCTTTCTTT. Amino acids: CASSFRGRRTEAFF. This chain uses TRBV28 with TRBJ1-1; TRBD1 matches 8 bases. The germline V gene has CDR1 MDHEN and CDR2 SYDVKM. V lost 3 bases to trimming and J lost 4 bases; unmatched junction nucleotides: 4. The CDR3 runs to 14 residues.

V is TRBV10-1 and J is TRBJ1-1; the D gene is possibly TRBD1 (6 bases). The length of the CDR3 is 13 residues. Germline assignment: CDR1 WNHNN and CDR2 SYGVQD (reference sequence). Trimming stripped 6 bases from V and 1 base from J, with 9 bases between. CDR3: CASRADRNTEAFF. The CDR3, as DNA: TGCGCCAGCAGAGCGGACAGGAACACTGAAGCTTTCTTT.

This chain uses TRBV18 with TRBJ1-4, with D unclear. This CDR3 contains 14 residues. Germline assignment: CDR1 KGHSH and CDR2 LQKENI. V lost 3 bases and J lost 8, with 13 bases in between. This chain's CDR3 is CASSPREGSEKLFF. The CDR3 DNA reads TGTGCCAGCTCACCGAGGGAAGGGTCCGAAAAACTGTTTTTT.

The chain has TRBV11-2 and TRBJ1-2; D gene uncertain. The germline gives CDR1 SGHAT, CDR2 FQNNGV. V lost 6 bases to trimming and J lost 7 bases, with 12 bases between them. This CDR3 region has 12 residues. CDR3 residues: CASSPSVGGYTF. DNA for the CDR3: TGTGCCAGCAGTCCTTCAGTGGGTGGCTACACCTTC. The complete variable domain, with remaining parts taken from reference TRBV11-2 and TRBJ1-2, reads EAGVAQSPRYKIIEKRQSVAFWCNPISGHATLYWYQQILGQGPKLLIQFQNNGVVDDSQLPKDRFSAERLKGVDSTLKIQPAKLEDSAVYLCASSPSVGGYTFGSGTRLTVV.

This clone was found once. This chain links TRBV6-4 with TRBJ2-1; the match to TRBD2 covers 9 bases. The CDR3 runs 14 residues. The germline V gene encodes CDR1 MRHNA and CDR2 SNTAGT. Unmatched junction bases numbered 1, after V lost 0 bases and J lost 7 bases. The CDR3 region has the DNA TGTGCCAGCAGTGACTCTAGCGGGGGTAATGAGCAGTTCTTC. It codes for CASSDSSGGNEQFF.